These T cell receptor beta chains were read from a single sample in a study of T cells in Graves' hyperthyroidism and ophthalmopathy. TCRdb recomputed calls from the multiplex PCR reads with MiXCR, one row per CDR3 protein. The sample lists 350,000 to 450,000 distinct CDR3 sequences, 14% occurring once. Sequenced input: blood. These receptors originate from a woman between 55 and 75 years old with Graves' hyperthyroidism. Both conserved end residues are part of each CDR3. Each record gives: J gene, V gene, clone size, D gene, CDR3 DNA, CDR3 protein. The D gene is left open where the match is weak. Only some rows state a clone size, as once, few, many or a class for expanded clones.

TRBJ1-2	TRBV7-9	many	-	TGTGCCAGCAGCTCGCGGGTAGGCTACACCTTC	CASSSRVGYTF
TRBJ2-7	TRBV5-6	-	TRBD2	TGTGCCAGCAGCTTGGGACTAGCGCTAAACTCCTACGAGCAGTACTTC	CASSLGLALNSYEQYF
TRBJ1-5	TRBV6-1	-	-	TGTGCCAGCAGTGAAGCAGGGGGCAATCAGCCCCAGCATTTT	CASSEAGGNQPQHF
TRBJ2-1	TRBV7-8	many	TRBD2	TGTGCCAGCAGCTTGGTCGGGAGGGCCTACAATGAGCAGTTCTTC	CASSLVGRAYNEQFF
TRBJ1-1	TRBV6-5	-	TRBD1	TGTGCCAGCAGTTACCAGACAGGGGGCGTGATGAACACTGAAGCTTTCTTT	CASSYQTGGVMNTEAFF
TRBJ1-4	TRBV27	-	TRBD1	TGTGCCTCCAGGACAGGGGTTTCTAATGAAAAACTGTTTTTT	CASRTGVSNEKLFF
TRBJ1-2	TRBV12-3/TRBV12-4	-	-	TGTGCCAGCAGCTCTACAGTGAGGGGCCGCGGCTACACCTTC	CASSSTVRGRGYTF
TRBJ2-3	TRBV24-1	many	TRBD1	TGTGCCACCAGTGACCCACAGGGGGCAGATACGCAGTATTTT	CATSDPQGADTQYF
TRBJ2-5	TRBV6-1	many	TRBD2	TGTGCCAGCAGTGGGGCTAGCGGGAGGGCCCAAGAGACCCAGTACTTC	CASSGASGRAQETQYF
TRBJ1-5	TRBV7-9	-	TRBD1	TGTGCCAGCAGCTTAGCGGCAGGGGGCCGCAATCAGCCCCAGCATTTT	CASSLAAGGRNQPQHF
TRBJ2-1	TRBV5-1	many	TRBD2	TGCGCCAGCAGCTTGATGGCGGGAGTAAATGAGCAGTTCTTC	CASSLMAGVNEQFF
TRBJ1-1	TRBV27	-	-	TGTGCCAGCAGTCCCTTTTCGTTAGGGCAGAACACTGAAGCTTTCTTT	CASSPFSLGQNTEAFF
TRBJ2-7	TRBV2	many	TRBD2	TGTGCCATCCGGGGGGGAGAAGCCTACGAGCAGTACTTC	CAIRGGEAYEQYF
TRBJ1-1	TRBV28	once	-	TGTGCCAGCCGGGGCCGGGTTAGGTACACTGAAGCTTTCTTT	CASRGRVRYTEAFF
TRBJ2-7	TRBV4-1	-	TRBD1	TGCGCCAGCAGCCAAGATAGGGGGCTCGACGAGCAGTACTTC	CASSQDRGLDEQYF
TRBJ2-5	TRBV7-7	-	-	TGTGCTAGCAGCTTAAATCCCCGGGCAAGAGAGACCCAGTACTTC	CASSLNPRARETQYF
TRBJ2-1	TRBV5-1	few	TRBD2	TGCGCCAGCAGCTTGGTAGCGGGAGGGGGGGGATACAATGAGCAGTTCTTC	CASSLVAGGGGYNEQFF
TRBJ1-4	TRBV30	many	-	TGTGCCTGGAGGCCAGTGGACAGCAATGAAAAACTGTTTTTT	CAWRPVDSNEKLFF
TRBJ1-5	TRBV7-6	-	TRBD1	TGTGCCAGCAGCTTAGGACAGGGCAGTCCCCAGCATTTT	CASSLGQGSPQHF
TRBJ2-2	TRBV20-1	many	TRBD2	TGCAGTGCTAGGGGACTAGCGGGAGACAACACCGGGGAGCTGTTTTTT	CSARGLAGDNTGELFF
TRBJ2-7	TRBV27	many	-	TGTGCCAGCAGTGGGCACAGCGAGCAGTACTTC	CASSGHSEQYF
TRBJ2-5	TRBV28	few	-	TGTGCCAGCAGCAAAGGGGATCTGGGGACCCAGTACTTC	CASSKGDLGTQYF
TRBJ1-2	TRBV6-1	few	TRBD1	TGTGCCAGCAGTGAAGCGGCAGGGGGATTCTATGGCTACACCTTC	CASSEAAGGFYGYTF
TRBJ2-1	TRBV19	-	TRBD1	TGTGCCAGTAGTCTTCTACAGGGGACCTACAATGAGCAGTTCTTC	CASSLLQGTYNEQFF
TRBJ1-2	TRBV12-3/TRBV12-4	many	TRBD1	TGTGCCAGCAGTTCCCGACAGGGGTTTAACTATGGCTACACCTTC	CASSSRQGFNYGYTF
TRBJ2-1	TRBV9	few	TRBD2	TGTGCCAGCAGCGTGAGTGGTAGCGGGAGGATGGGAAATGAGCAGTTCTTC	CASSVSGSGRMGNEQFF
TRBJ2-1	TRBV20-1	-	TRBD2	TGCAGTGCTGAAACCGGGACTAGCGGGAGAGGTGAGCAGTTCTTC	CSAETGTSGRGEQFF
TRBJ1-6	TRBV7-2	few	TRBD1	TGTGCCAGCAGCCCCAGACAGGGATCACCCCTCCACTTT	CASSPRQGSPLHF
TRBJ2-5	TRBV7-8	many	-	TGTGCCAGCAGCTTAGGATGGGGGGTGGAGACCCAGTACTTC	CASSLGWGVETQYF
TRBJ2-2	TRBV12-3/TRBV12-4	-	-	TGTGCCAGCAGCTTTCCGGAGAACACCGGGGAGCTGTTTTTT	CASSFPENTGELFF
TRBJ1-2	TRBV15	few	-	TGTGCCACCAGTCCGGATACTAACTATGGCTACACCTTC	CATSPDTNYGYTF
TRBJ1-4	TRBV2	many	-	TGTGCCAGCAGACAGGGTAGGGCTAATGAAAAACTGTTTTTT	CASRQGRANEKLFF
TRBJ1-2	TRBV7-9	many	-	TGTGCCAGCAGCTTAGCCACGACAGCAACATATGGCTACACCTTC	CASSLATTATYGYTF
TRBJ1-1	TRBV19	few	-	TGTGCCAGTAGTAAGCCTCCGAACACTGAAGCTTTCTTT	CASSKPPNTEAFF
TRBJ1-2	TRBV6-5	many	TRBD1	TGTGCCAGCAGTTACGCTCGGACAGGCATCTATGGCTACACCTTC	CASSYARTGIYGYTF
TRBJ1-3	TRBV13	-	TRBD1	TGTGCCAGCAGCTTCGACAGGGTTGGAAACACCATATATTTT	CASSFDRVGNTIYF
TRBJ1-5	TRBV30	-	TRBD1	TGTGCCTGGAGTCTAGGGACAGCGAATCAGCCCCAGCATTTT	CAWSLGTANQPQHF
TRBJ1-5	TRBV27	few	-	TGTGCCAGCAGTTTAGCAGGGGCAGGGCAGCCCCAGCATTTT	CASSLAGAGQPQHF
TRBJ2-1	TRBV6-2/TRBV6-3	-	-	TGTGCCAGCAGCCCCGTTTCCTACAATGAGCAGTTCTTC	CASSPVSYNEQFF
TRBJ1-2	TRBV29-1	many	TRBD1	TGCAGCGTCCGCGCGACAGGGAACTATGGCTACACCTTC	CSVRATGNYGYTF
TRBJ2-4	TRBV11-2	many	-	TGTGCCAGCAGCTCTTACCGCCGTGGGGTCCTAGCCAAAAACATTCAGTACTTC	CASSSYRRGVLAKNIQYF
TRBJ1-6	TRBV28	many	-	TGTGCCAGCAGTGCGGGGCAGGGGTATAATTCACCCCTCCACTTT	CASSAGQGYNSPLHF
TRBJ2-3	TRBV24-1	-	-	TGTGCCACCGGCAACGAACTCACAGATACGCAGTATTTT	CATGNELTDTQYF
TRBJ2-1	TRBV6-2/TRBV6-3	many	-	TGTGCCAGCAACAACCCCGGGACTCGACCTAGGAATGAGCAGTTCTTC	CASNNPGTRPRNEQFF
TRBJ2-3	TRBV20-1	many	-	TGCAGTGCTAGTCGGCTACCGTGGCAGTATTTT	CSASRLPWQYF
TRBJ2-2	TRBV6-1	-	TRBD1	TGTGCCAGCAGTACAAAGACAGGGCAAGACACCGGGGAGCTGTTTTTT	CASSTKTGQDTGELFF
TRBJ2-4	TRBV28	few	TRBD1	TGTGCCAGCAGTCAACTGACAGGGGGCTTCGGAAACATTCAGTACTTC	CASSQLTGGFGNIQYF
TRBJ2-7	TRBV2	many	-	TGTGCCAGCACCCTTGGGGAGCAGTACTTC	CASTLGEQYF
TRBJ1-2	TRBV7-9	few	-	TGTGCCAGCAGCTTACCCCCGGGGGGGCTTTATGGCTACACCTTC	CASSLPPGGLYGYTF
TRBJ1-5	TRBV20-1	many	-	TGCAGTGCAAGAGATCCCCAGAGCAATCAGCCCCAGCATTTT	CSARDPQSNQPQHF
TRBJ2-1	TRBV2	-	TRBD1	TGTGCCAGCAGTGCGGGACAGGTCGATGAGCAGTTCTTC	CASSAGQVDEQFF
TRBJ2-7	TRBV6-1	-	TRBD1	TGTGCCAGCAGTTTCCGGGACAGGCAGTACTTC	CASSFRDRQYF
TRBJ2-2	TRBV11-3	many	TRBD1	TGTGCCAGCAGACCGTCCCGGGACAGGGGGCGAGGGACCGGGGAGCTGTTTTTT	CASRPSRDRGRGTGELFF
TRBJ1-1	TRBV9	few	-	TGTGCCAGCAGCGGCTACAGATCCACTGAAGCTTTCTTT	CASSGYRSTEAFF